Each of the 7 T cell receptor beta chains below was sequenced from the same sample in a study of metastatic and nonmetastatic thyroid tumors. Nobody among the patients had been given any treatment before thyroid surgery. TCRdb re-called clones via MiXCR from the PCR reads. The data contain approximately 35,000 clones, less than 40% of them singletons. What was sequenced was tumor tissue. The source of these receptors is a female donor with papillary thyroid cancer or a benign thyroid nodule (not recorded which). Some clones in this sample may be carry-over from other donors' samples.

This rearrangement joins TRBV6-1 to TRBJ1-5; D is unresolved. The CDR3 totals 14 residues. The germline V gene has CDR1 MNHNS and CDR2 SASEGT. Trimming stripped 5 bases from V and 4 bases from J, with 12 bases between. CDR3 nucleotide sequence: TGTGCCAGCAGTTTAGAGGTGATGAATCAGCCCCAGCATTTT. Encoded protein: CASSLEVMNQPQHF.

The chain uses TRBV7-8 and TRBJ2-7, with D unresolved. The V and J ends lost 2 bases and 3 bases respectively, with 14 bases between them. CDR3 length: 15 amino acids. Germline CDR1 SGHVS, CDR2 FQNEAQ. CDR3 in amino acids: CASSLILGQNYEQYF. The CDR3, as DNA: TGTGCCAGCAGCTTAATCCTCGGGCAGAACTACGAGCAGTACTTC.

The table lists this clone with many counts. V is TRBV2 and J is TRBJ2-7, with 10 bases identical to TRBD2. The V segment lost 5 bases and the J segment 4 bases; nucleotides outside the gene matches: 5. The length of the CDR3 is 14 residues. CDR1 and CDR2 (germline): SNHLY, FYNNEI. In nucleotides, the CDR3 is TGTGCCAGCAGTCTAGCGGGGGCTACGTACGAGCAGTACTTC. Its protein is CASSLAGATYEQYF.

V and J are TRBV20-1 and TRBJ2-7, with D unresolved. V was pared by 6 bases and J by 0 bases, with 21 bases between. The CDR3 extends over 16 amino acids. Germline V gene sequence: CDR1 DFQATT, CDR2 SNEGSKA (reference sequence). The CDR3 region has the DNA TGCAGTGCGTCAAAAGCCCAGGCGGTTTACTCCTACGAGCAGTACTTC. This encodes CSASKAQAVYSYEQYF.

V gene TRBV28 combines with J gene TRBJ1-1; D uncertain. Trimming pared 4 bases from V and 3 bases from J, leaving 15 bases between. CDR1 and CDR2 (germline): MDHEN, SYDVKM. CDR3 length: 15 amino acids. CDR3 sequence (DNA): TGTGCCAGCAGTTCCAGCCTCGGCGGCGACACTGAAGCTTTCTTT. Translating it yields CASSSSLGGDTEAFF.

This clone occurred a few times. The rearrangement joins TRBV6-4 to TRBJ2-1; TRBD2 matches 10 bases. Trimming cost V 2 bases and J 3 bases; bases outside gene matches: 4. The CDR3 is 16 amino acids. Germline lookup yields CDR1 MRHNA and CDR2 SNTAGT. The CDR3 loop is CASSDGTSADYNEQFF. The CDR3 bases are TGTGCCAGCAGTGACGGGACTAGCGCTGACTACAATGAGCAGTTCTTC.

This clone was counted between two and nine times. This chain connects TRBV19 to TRBJ1-1, with a weak D call TRBD1 (6 bases). The germline V gene has CDR1 LNHDA and CDR2 SQIVND (reference sequence). There are 15 residues in the CDR3. V was clipped by 2 bases and J by 1 base, with 11 bases between them. In DNA form, the CDR3 reads TGTGCCAGTAGTATAACAGGGTTCTCGAACACTGAAGCTTTCTTT. It yields the protein CASSITGFSNTEAFF.